A single sample is the source of the 21 T cell receptor beta chains below, sequenced in a study of T cells after yellow fever vaccination. TCRdb ran MiXCR on the 5' RACE reads and lists one entry per CDR3 protein. This table has around 250,000 distinct CDR3 sequences, 6.5% to 8.5% appearing once. The specimen comprised CD4+ T cells sorted from PBMCs, sampled 15 days after the yellow fever booster vaccination. All receptors come from a man under 40 who received the YFV17D yellow fever vaccine.

V usage is TRBV20-1 and J usage is TRBJ2-5; TRBD1 might be the D (5 bases). Between the trimmed V and J ends, which lost 5 bases and 5 bases, there was a span of 15 bases. CDR3 size: 13 residues. CDR1 is DFQATT, CDR2 SNEGSKA, per germline (reference sequence). CDR3 amino acids: CSASPGFSETQYF. CDR3 coding DNA: TGCAGTGCTTCCCCAGGGTTTTCGGAGACCCAGTACTTC.

The table lists this clonotype with a few counts. The chain links TRBV3-1 to TRBJ2-1; unclear D gene. CDR1 is LGHDT, CDR2 YNNKEL, per germline (reference sequence). The CDR3 loop spans 16 amino acids. V lost 4 bases and J 4 bases, leaving 17 bases between the germline ends. This CDR3 is CASSPRVVSPYNEQFF. The CDR3 nucleotides read TGTGCCAGCAGCCCAAGGGTTGTGAGCCCATACAATGAGCAGTTCTTC.

The table lists this clonotype with many counts. This chain uses TRBV20-1 with TRBJ1-5; no definite D call. V was pared by 1 base and J by 4 bases, with 5 bases between. The CDR3 has 12 residues. In germline, CDR1 is DFQATT, CDR2 SNEGSKA (reference sequence). CDR3 sequence (DNA): TGCAGTGCTAGAGGTCCTAATCAGCCCCAGCATTTT. The encoded protein is CSARGPNQPQHF.

This clonotype was seen only a few times. The CDR3 nucleotides read TGCGCCAGCAGCTTGGAGGGACTAGCGGTTTCAAATGAGCAGTTCTTC. This codes for CASSLEGLAVSNEQFF. V and J are TRBV5-1 and TRBJ2-1; 11 nucleotides match TRBD2. The V segment lost 0 bases and the J segment 7 bases; nucleotides outside the gene matches: 6. The CDR3 is 16 amino acids. Per the germline V gene, CDR1 is SGHRS and CDR2 is YFSETQ.

This clonotype showed up just a few times. The rearrangement links TRBV6-1 to TRBJ2-1; 9 bases agree with TRBD1. V lost 4 bases, J lost 0 bases, and 13 bases stayed unmatched. This CDR3 is built from 19 residues. The germline V gene has CDR1 MNHNS and CDR2 SASEGT. The CDR3 here is CASSGTGTGRMSSYNEQFF. Here the CDR3 DNA reads TGTGCCAGCAGTGGGACCGGGACAGGGCGAATGAGCTCCTACAATGAGCAGTTCTTC.

This clonotype was observed at least ten times. This chain connects TRBV4-3 to TRBJ2-5, with D tentatively TRBD1 or TRBD2 (5 bases each). The CDR3 spans 14 residues. Germline V gene data show CDR1 as LGHNA and CDR2 as YSLEER. Trimming stripped 0 bases from V and 7 bases from J, with 12 bases between. CDR3 residues: CASSQDMGVGTQYF. Here the CDR3 DNA reads TGCGCCAGCAGCCAAGATATGGGGGTCGGGACCCAGTACTTC.

The chain uses TRBV5-1 and TRBJ2-5; D call uncertain. CDR1 is SGHRS and CDR2 is YFSETQ in the germline V gene. The germline V and J ends were trimmed by 0 bases and 2 bases, with 14 bases remaining between them. This CDR3 has 16 amino acids. CDR3 DNA: TGCGCCAGCAGCTTGGGGCCTAGATCTGATCAAGAGACCCAGTACTTC. Amino acid sequence: CASSLGPRSDQETQYF.

This clonotype was found a few times. The gene calls are TRBV20-1 and TRBJ2-6; 12 nucleotides agree with TRBD1. Trimming took 6 bases from V and 4 from J; bases not matched to a gene: 10. The germline gives CDR1 DFQATT, CDR2 SNEGSKA (reference sequence). CDR3 size: 17 residues. The CDR3 DNA is TGCAGTGCAGACCGGGACAGGGGGCAATTGGGGGCCAACGTCCTGACTTTC. This gives the protein CSADRDRGQLGANVLTF.

The gene calls are TRBV30 and TRBJ2-5, with a weak D call TRBD1 (5 bases). V lost 5 bases, J lost 2 bases, and 15 bases lay in between. Germline-derived CDR1 and CDR2 are GTSNPN and SVGIG (reference sequence). The CDR3 consists of 14 residues. The CDR3: CAWQQAGRQETQYF. DNA of the CDR3: TGTGCCTGGCAACAGGCCGGACGACAAGAGACCCAGTACTTC.

The chain has TRBV3-1 and TRBJ2-1; D not certain. This CDR3 is built from 17 residues. Germline CDR1 is LGHDT and CDR2 is YNNKEL (reference sequence). V lost 4 bases and J 7 bases, leaving 23 bases between the germline ends. As DNA, the CDR3 is TGTGCCAGCAGCCGCGAGAAGGGAAGTAGAACAGTAAATGAGCAGTTCTTC. It is translated as CASSREKGSRTVNEQFF.

The table lists this clonotype with a count of one. A much larger clone sits a single nucleotide away, making a read error possible. The missing conserved phenylalanine or tryptophan at the end of this CDR3 makes a read error likely. The chain is built from TRBV20-1 and TRBJ2-1; D not resolved. Germline loops: CDR1 DFQATT, CDR2 SNEGSKA (reference sequence). Trimming took 5 bases from V and 0 from J, leaving 17 bases between them. This CDR3 has 16 amino acids. The CDR3 here is CSALDVTRSSYNEQFL. CDR3 bases: TGCAGTGCTCTAGATGTTACACGGAGCTCCTACAATGAGCAGTTCCTC.

The chain combines TRBV12-3 or TRBV12-4 with TRBJ2-1; no definite D call. The CDR3 contains 14 residues. V lost 1 base and J lost 10, with 14 bases in between. In DNA form, the CDR3 reads TGTGCCAGCAGTTTAGGGGGTGGGGTCAGCGAGCAGTTCTTC. Residues: CASSLGGGVSEQFF.

This clonotype was observed a few times. J is TRBJ1-4 and V is TRBV27, with a weak D call TRBD1 (6 bases). CDR1 and CDR2 from the germline V gene are MNHEY and SMNVEV (reference sequence). Trimming took 6 bases from V and 8 from J, leaving 19 bases between them. The CDR3 totals 15 residues. The CDR3 sequence: CASSPLSGEWEKLFF. CDR3 nucleotides: TGTGCCAGCAGCCCACTGTCAGGGGAATGGGAAAAACTGTTTTTT.

The chain links TRBV4-3 to TRBJ2-3; 13 bases align to TRBD2. CDR3 size: 20 residues. The V and J ends lost 4 bases and 1 base, in that order; junction bases with no gene match: 14. The V gene's germline CDR1 is LGHNA and CDR2 YSLEER. This CDR3 reads CASSRNTGTSGNVGTDTQYF. CDR3 DNA: TGCGCCAGCAGCCGAAATACCGGGACTAGCGGGAATGTTGGCACAGATACGCAGTATTTT.

This clonotype was observed many times. The chain uses TRBV20-1 and TRBJ2-5, with 13 bases identical to TRBD2. CDR3 length equals 14 residues. With 5 bases clipped from V and 4 bases from J, the junction kept 4 bases outside the gene matches. Germline lookup yields CDR1 DFQATT and CDR2 SNEGSKA (reference sequence). Here the CDR3 DNA reads TGCAGTGCTTCCGGACTAGCGGGAGCAGAGACCCAGTACTTC. This translates into CSASGLAGAETQYF.

This clonotype was seen ten or more times. This sequence joins TRBV12-3 or TRBV12-4 and TRBJ2-3; D ambiguous. Trimming stripped 2 bases from V and 6 bases from J, with 9 bases between. The CDR3 extends over 13 amino acids. The CDR3 sequence: CASSLRPLDTQYF. The DNA of the CDR3 is TGTGCCAGCAGTTTACGACCCCTGGATACGCAGTATTTT.

The J gene is TRBJ2-4, the V gene TRBV7-9; 8 nucleotides match TRBD1. The germline gives CDR1 SEHNR, CDR2 FQNEAQ (reference sequence). The CDR3 has 13 residues. V shed 4 bases and J 8 bases; nucleotides not matched to a gene: 4. CDR3 in amino acids: CASSSTGADIQYF. CDR3 DNA: TGTGCCAGCAGCTCGACAGGGGCTGACATTCAGTACTTC.

The sample holds a few counts of this clonotype. The V call is TRBV5-1, the J call TRBJ1-4; TRBD1 might be the D (5 bases). Germline CDR1 reads SGHRS; CDR2 reads YFSETQ. V lost 6 bases and J lost 0, with 12 bases in between. This CDR3 spans 15 amino acids. DNA for the CDR3: TGCGCCAGCACCCTACGGGGGGCAACTAATGAAAAACTGTTTTTT. Its translation: CASTLRGATNEKLFF.

Many counts were recorded for this clonotype. The V gene is TRBV18, the J gene TRBJ1-4; TRBD1 matches 7 bases. The germline CDR1 and CDR2 sequences are KGHSH and LQKENI. The CDR3 has 13 amino acids. After removal of 1 base from V and 14 bases from J, the junction contained 7 bases not matched to a gene. CDR3 amino acids: CASSPLSGGDLFF. In DNA, the CDR3 is TGTGCCAGCTCACCACTTTCAGGGGGTGATCTGTTTTTT. Supplemented by reference TRBV18 and TRBJ1-4, the full variable domain reads NAGVMQNPRHLVRRRGQEARLRCSPMKGHSHVYWYRQLPEEGLKFMVYLQKENIIDESGMPKERFSAEFPKEGPSILRIQQVVRGDSAAYFCASSPLSGGDLFFGSGTQLSVL.

In this sample, this clonotype turned up many times. The rearrangement links TRBV20-1 to TRBJ1-1, with D maybe TRBD1 (6 bases). This CDR3 has 13 amino acids. CDR1 and CDR2 from the germline V gene are DFQATT and SNEGSKA (reference sequence). V gave up 5 bases and J gave up 5 bases, with 15 bases separating them. CDR3 sequence: CSARNRVGTEAFF. The CDR3 nucleotides are TGCAGTGCTCGGAACAGGGTTGGGACTGAAGCTTTCTTT.

The V and J genes are TRBV5-1 and TRBJ1-4, with 7 nucleotides matching TRBD1. CDR3 length equals 13 residues. V lost 5 bases and J lost 6; bases outside the gene matches: 4. CDR1 is SGHRS and CDR2 is YFSETQ in the germline V gene. CDR3 sequence: CASRPGTDEKLFF. CDR3 nucleotides: TGCGCCAGCAGACCCGGGACAGATGAAAAACTGTTTTTT.